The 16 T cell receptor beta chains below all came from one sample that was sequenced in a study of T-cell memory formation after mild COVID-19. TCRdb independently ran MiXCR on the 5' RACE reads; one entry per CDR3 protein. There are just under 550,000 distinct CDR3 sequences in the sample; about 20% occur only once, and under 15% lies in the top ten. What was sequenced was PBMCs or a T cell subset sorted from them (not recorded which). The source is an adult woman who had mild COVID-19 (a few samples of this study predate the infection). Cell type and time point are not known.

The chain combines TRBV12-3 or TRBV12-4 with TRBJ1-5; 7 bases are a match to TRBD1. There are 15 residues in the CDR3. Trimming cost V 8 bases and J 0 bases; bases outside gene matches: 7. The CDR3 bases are TGTGCCAGCCGACTGGGACAGAGTAGCAATCAGCCCCAGCATTTT. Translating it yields CASRLGQSSNQPQHF.

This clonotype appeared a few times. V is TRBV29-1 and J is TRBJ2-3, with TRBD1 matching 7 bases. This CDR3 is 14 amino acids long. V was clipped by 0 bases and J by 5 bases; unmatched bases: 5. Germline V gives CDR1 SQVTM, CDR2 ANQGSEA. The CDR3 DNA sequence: TGCAGCGTTGAAGAACAGGGGAGCGGAGATACGCAGTATTTT. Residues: CSVEEQGSGDTQYF.

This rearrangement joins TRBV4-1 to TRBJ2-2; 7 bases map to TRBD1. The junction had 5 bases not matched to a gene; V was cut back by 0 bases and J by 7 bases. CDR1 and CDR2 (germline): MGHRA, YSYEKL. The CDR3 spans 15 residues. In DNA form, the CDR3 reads TGCGCCAGCAGCCAAGATGACAGGGAGCACGGGGAGCTGTTTTTT. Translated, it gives CASSQDDREHGELFF.

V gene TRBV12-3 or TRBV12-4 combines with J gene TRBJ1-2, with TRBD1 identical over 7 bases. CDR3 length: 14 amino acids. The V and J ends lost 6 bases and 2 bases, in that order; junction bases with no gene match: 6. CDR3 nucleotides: TGTGCCAGCAGCTGGGGGACAGAAAACTATGGCTACACCTTC. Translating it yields CASSWGTENYGYTF.

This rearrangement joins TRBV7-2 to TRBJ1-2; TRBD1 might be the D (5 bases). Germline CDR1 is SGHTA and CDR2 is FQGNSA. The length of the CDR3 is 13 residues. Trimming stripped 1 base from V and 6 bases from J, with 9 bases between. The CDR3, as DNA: TGTGCCAGCAGCTTAGACAGGTCGGATGGCTACACCTTC. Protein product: CASSLDRSDGYTF. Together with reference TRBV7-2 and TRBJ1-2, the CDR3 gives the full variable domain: GAGVSQSPSNKVTEKGKDVELRCDPISGHTALYWYRQSLGQGLEFLIYFQGNSAPDKSGLPSDRFSAERTGGSVSTLTIQRTQQEDSAVYLCASSLDRSDGYTFGSGTRLTVV.

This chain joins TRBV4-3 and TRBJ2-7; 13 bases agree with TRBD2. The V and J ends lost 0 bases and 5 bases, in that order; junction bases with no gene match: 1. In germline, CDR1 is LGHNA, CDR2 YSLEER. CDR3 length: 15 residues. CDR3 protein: CASSQDGTSGNEQYF. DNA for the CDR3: TGCGCCAGCAGCCAAGACGGGACTAGCGGGAACGAGCAGTACTTC.

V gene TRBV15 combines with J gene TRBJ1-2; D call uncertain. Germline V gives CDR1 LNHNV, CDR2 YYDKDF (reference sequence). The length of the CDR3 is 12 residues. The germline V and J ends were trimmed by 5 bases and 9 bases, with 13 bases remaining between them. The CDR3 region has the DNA TGTGCCACCAGCGGTCCCGGGGTTCGCTACACCTTC. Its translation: CATSGPGVRYTF.

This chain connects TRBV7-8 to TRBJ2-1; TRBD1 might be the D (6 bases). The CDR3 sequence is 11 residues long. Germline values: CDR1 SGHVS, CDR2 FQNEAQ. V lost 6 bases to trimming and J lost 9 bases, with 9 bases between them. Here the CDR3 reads CASRQGPEQFF. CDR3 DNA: TGTGCCAGCAGACAGGGTCCTGAGCAGTTCTTC. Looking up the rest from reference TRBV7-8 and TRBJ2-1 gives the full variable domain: GAGVSQSPRYKVAKRGQDVALRCDPISGHVSLFWYQQALGQGPEFLTYFQNEAQLDKSGLPSDRFFAERPEGSVSTLKIQRTQQEDSAVYLCASRQGPEQFFGPGTRLTVL.

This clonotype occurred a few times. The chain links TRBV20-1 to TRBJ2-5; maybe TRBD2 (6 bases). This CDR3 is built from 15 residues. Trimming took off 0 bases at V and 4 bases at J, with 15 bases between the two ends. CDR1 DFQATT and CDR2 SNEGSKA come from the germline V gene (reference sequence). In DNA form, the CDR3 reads TGCAGTGCTAGAGATCGGGGAGGCCGATTAGAGACCCAGTACTTC. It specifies CSARDRGGRLETQYF.

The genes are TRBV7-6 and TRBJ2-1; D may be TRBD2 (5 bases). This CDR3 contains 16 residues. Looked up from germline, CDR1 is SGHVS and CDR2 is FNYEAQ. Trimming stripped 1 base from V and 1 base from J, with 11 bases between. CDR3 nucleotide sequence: TGTGCCAGCAGCTTAGGCTCTCTAGCATCCTACAATGAGCAGTTCTTC. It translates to CASSLGSLASYNEQFF.

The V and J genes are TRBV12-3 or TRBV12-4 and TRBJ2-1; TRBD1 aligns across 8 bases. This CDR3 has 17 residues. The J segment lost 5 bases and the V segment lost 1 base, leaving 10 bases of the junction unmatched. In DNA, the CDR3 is TGTGCCAGCAGTTTAGGGATCAGGGGGCGGTGGGACAATGAGCAGTTCTTC. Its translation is CASSLGIRGRWDNEQFF.

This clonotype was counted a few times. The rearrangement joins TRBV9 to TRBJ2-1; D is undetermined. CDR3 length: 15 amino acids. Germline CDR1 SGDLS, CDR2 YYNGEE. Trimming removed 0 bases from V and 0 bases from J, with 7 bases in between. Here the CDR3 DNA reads TGTGCCAGCAGCGTAGCGGGCATCTCCTACAATGAGCAGTTCTTC. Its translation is CASSVAGISYNEQFF.

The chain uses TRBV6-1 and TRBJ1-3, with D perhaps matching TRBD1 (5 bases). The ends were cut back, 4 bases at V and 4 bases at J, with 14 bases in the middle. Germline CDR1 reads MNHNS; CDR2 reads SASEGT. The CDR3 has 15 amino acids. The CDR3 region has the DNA TGTGCCAGCAGTGTGCAGGGAGCTTACGGAAACACCATATATTTT. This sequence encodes CASSVQGAYGNTIYF.

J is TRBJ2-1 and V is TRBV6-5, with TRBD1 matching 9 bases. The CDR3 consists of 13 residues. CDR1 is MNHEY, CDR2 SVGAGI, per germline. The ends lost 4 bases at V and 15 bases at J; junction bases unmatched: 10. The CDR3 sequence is CASSSHRDRAWFF. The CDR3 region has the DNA TGTGCCAGCAGTTCCCACCGGGACAGGGCTTGGTTCTTC.

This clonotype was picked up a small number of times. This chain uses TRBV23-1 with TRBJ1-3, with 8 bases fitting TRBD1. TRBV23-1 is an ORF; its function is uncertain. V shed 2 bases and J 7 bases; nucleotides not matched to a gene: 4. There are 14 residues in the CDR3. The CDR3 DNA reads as TGCGCCAGCAGTCAACCCCAGGGGGCGAACACCATATATTTT. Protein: CASSQPQGANTIYF.

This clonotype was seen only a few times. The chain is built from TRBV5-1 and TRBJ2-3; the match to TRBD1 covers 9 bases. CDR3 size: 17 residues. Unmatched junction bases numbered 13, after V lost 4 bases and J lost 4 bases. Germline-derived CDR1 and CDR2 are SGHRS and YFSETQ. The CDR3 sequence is CASSVRPGQGNADTQYF. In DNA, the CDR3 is TGCGCCAGCAGCGTTCGCCCGGGACAGGGAAACGCAGATACGCAGTATTTT.